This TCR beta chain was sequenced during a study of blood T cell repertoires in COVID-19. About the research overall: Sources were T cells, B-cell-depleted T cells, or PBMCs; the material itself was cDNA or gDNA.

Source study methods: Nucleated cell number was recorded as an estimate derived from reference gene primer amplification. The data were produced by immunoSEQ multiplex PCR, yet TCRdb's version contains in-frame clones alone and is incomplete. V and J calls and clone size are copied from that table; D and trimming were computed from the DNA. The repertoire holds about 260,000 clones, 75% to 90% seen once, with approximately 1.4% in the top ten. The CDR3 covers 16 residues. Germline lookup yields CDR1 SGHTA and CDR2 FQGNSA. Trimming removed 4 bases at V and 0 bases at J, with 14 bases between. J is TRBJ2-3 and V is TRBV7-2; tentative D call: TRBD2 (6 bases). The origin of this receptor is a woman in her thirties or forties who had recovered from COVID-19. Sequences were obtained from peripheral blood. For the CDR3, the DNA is TGTGCCAGCAGCTCCCTGGGGGGTGTTAGCACAGATACGCAGTATTTT. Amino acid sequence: CASSSLGGVSTDTQYF. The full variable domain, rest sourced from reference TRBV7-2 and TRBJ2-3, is GAGVSQSPSNKVTEKGKDVELRCDPISGHTALYWYRQSLGQGLEFLIYFQGNSAPDKSGLPSDRFSAERTGGSVSTLTIQRTQQEDSAVYLCASSSLGGVSTDTQYFGPGTRLTVL.